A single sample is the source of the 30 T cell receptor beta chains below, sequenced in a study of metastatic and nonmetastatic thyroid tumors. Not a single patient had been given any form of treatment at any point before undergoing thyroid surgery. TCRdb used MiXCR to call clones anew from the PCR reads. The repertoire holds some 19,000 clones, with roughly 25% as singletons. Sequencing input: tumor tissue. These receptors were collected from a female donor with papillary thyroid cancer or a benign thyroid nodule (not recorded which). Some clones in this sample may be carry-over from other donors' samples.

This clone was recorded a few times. The CDR3 loop reads CAIRPQEGVGYTF. CDR3 DNA: TGTGCCATCAGACCACAGGAAGGTGTTGGCTACACCTTC. The chain recombines TRBV10-3 with TRBJ1-2; D perhaps matches TRBD1 (5 bases). Per the germline V gene, CDR1 is ENHRY and CDR2 is SYGVKD. V shed 6 bases and J shed 7 bases, with 15 bases lying between them. The length of the CDR3 is 13 residues.

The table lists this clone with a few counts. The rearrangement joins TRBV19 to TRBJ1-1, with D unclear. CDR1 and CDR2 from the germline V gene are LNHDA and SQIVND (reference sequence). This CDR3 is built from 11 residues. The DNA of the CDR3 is TGTGACAGACCTCTCCAGGATGAAGCTTTCTTT. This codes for CDRPLQDEAFF.

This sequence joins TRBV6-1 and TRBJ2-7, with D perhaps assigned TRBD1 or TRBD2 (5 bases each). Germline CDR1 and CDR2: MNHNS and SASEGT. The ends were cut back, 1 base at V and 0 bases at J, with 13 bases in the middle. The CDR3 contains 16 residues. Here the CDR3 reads CASSEVGRLSSYEQYF. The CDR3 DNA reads TGTGCCAGCAGTGAAGTGGGACGACTAAGCTCCTACGAGCAGTACTTC.

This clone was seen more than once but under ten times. The CDR3 region has the DNA TGTGCCAGCAGTCTGGTGACTTTCGACTCCTACGAGCAGTACTTC. As protein: CASSLVTFDSYEQYF. This rearrangement joins TRBV6-2 or TRBV6-3 to TRBJ2-7; no definite D call. Germline CDR1 MNHEY, CDR2 SVGEGT. V gave up 5 bases and J gave up 0 bases, with 14 bases separating them. This CDR3 is built from 15 residues.

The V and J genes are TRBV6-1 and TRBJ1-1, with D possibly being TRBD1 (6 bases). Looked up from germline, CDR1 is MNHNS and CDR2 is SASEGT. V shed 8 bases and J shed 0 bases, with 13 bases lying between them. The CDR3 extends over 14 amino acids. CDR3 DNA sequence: TGTGCCAGCCAACAGGGTACGATGAACACTGAAGCTTTCTTT. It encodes CASQQGTMNTEAFF.

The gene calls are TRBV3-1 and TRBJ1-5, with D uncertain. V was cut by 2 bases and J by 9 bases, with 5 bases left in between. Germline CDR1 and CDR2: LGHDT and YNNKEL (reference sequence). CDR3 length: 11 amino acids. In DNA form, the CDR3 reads TGTGCCAGCAGCCAACCCCGGCCCCAGCATTTT. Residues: CASSQPRPQHF.

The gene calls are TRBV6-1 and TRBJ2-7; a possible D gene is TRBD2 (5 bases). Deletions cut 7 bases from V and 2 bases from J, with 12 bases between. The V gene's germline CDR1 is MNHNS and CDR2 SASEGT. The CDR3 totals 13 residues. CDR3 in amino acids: CASISAAPYEQYF. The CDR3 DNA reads TGTGCCAGCATCTCAGCGGCCCCCTACGAGCAGTACTTC.

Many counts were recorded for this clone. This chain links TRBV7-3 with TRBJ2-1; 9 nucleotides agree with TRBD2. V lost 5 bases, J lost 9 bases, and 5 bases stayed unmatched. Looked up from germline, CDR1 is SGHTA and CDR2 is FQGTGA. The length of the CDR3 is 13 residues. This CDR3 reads CASSRTSVSEQFF. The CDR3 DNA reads TGTGCCAGCAGCCGGACTAGCGTCTCTGAGCAGTTCTTC.

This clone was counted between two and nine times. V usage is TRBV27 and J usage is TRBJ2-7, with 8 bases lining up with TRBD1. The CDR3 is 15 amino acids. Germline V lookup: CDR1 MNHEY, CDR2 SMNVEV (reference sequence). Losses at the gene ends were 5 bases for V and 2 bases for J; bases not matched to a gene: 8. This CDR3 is CASSPQGTGPYEQYF. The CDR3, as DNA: TGTGCCAGCAGTCCTCAGGGGACAGGCCCCTACGAGCAGTACTTC.

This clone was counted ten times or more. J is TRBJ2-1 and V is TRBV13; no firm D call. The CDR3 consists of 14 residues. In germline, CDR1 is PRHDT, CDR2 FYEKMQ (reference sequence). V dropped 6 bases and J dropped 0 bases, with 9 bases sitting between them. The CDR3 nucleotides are TGTGCCAGCAGACGGCTCAGCTCCTACAATGAGCAGTTCTTC. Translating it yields CASRRLSSYNEQFF.

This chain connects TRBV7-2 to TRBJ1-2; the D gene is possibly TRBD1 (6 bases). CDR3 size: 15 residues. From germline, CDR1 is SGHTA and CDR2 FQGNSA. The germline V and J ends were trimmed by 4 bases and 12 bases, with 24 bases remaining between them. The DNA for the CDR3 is TGTGCCAGCAGCTCCGGAAGGGCAGCCAGGGGCGGCCACACCTTC. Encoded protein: CASSSGRAARGGHTF.

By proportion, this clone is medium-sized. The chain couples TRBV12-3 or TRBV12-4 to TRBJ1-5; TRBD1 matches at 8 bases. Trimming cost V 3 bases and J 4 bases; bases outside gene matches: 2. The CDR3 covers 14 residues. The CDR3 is CASSFYRGNQPQHF. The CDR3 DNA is TGTGCCAGCAGTTTTTACAGGGGGAATCAGCCCCAGCATTTT.

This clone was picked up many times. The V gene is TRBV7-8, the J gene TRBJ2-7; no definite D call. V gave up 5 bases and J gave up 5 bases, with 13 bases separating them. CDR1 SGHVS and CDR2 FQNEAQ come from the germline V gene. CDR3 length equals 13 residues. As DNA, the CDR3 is TGTGCCAGCAGCCCAAGTGATGTCCACGAGCAGTACTTC. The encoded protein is CASSPSDVHEQYF. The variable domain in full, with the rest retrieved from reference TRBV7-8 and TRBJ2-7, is GAGVSQSPRYKVAKRGQDVALRCDPISGHVSLFWYQQALGQGPEFLTYFQNEAQLDKSGLPSDRFFAERPEGSVSTLKIQRTQQEDSAVYLCASSPSDVHEQYFGPGTRLTVT.

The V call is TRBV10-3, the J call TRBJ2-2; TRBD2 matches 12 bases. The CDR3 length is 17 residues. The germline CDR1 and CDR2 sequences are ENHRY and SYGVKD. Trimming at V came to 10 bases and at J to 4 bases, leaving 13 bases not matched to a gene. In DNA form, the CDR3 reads TGTGCCACCTCGGGTCTAGCGGGAGGGCAAATCACCGGGGAGCTGTTTTTT. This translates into CATSGLAGGQITGELFF.

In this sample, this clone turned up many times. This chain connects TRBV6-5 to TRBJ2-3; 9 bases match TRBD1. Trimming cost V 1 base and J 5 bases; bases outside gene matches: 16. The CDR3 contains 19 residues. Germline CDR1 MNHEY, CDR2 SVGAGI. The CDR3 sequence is CASSYLPVHRGRFIDTQYF. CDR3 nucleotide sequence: TGTGCCAGCAGTTACTTACCCGTCCACAGGGGGCGCTTCATAGATACGCAGTATTTT.

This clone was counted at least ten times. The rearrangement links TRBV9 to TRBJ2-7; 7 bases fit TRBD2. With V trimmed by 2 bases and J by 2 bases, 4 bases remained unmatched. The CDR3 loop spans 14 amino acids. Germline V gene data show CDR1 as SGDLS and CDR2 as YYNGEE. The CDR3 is CASSVGTTPYEQYF. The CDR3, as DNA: TGTGCCAGCAGCGTCGGGACTACTCCCTACGAGCAGTACTTC. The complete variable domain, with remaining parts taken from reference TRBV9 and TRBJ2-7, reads DSGVTQTPKHLITATGQRVTLRCSPRSGDLSVYWYQQSLDQGLQFLIQYYNGEERAKGNILERFSAQQFPDLHSELNLSSLELGDSALYFCASSVGTTPYEQYFGPGTRLTVT.

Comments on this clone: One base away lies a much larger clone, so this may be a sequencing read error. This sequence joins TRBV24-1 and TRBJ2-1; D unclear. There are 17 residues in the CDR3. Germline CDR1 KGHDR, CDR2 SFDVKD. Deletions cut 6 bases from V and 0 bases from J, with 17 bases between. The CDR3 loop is CATSSVGIYSSYNEQFF. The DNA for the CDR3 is TGTGCCACCAGTTCAGTCGGTATCTATAGCTCCTACAATGAGCAGTTCTTC.

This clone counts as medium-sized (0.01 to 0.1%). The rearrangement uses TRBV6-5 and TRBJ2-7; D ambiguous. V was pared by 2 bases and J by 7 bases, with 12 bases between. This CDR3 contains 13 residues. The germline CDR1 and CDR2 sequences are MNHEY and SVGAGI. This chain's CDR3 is CASSYGSRQEQYF. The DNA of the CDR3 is TGTGCCAGCAGTTACGGTAGCCGGCAGGAGCAGTACTTC.

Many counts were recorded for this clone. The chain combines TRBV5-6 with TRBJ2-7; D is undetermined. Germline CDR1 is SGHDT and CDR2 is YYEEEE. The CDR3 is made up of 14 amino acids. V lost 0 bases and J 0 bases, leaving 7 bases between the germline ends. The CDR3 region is CASSLVGGSYEQYF. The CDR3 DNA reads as TGTGCCAGCAGCTTGGTAGGTGGCTCCTACGAGCAGTACTTC.

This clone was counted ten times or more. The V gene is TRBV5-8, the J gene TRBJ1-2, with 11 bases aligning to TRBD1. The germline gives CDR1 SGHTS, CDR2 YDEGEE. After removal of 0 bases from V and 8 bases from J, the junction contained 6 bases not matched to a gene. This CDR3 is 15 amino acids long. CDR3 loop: CASSLGTGGIRGYTF. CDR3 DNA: TGTGCCAGCAGCTTGGGGACAGGGGGCATCCGGGGCTACACCTTC.

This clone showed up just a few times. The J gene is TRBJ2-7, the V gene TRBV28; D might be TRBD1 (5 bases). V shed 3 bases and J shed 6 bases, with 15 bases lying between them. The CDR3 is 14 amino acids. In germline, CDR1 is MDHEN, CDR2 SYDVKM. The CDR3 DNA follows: TGTGCCAGCAGTTTTGGTGGCAGGGTCCGCGAGCAGTACTTC. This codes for CASSFGGRVREQYF. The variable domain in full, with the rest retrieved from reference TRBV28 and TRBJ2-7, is DVKVTQSSRYLVKRTGEKVFLECVQDMDHENMFWYRQDPGLGLRLIYFSYDVKMKEKGDIPEGYSVSREKKERFSLILESASTNQTSMYLCASSFGGRVREQYFGPGTRLTVT.

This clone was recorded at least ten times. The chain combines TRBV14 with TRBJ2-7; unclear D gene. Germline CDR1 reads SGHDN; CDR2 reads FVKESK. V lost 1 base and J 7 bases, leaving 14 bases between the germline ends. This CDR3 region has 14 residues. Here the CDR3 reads CASSQGSSLLEQYF. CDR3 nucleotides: TGTGCCAGCAGCCAAGGCTCAAGTTTACTGGAGCAGTACTTC.

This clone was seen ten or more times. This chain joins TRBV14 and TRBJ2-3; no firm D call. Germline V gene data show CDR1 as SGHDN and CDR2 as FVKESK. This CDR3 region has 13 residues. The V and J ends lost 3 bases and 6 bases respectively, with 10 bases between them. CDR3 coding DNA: TGTGCCAGCAGCCAGACGAGGCTGGATACGCAGTATTTT. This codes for CASSQTRLDTQYF.

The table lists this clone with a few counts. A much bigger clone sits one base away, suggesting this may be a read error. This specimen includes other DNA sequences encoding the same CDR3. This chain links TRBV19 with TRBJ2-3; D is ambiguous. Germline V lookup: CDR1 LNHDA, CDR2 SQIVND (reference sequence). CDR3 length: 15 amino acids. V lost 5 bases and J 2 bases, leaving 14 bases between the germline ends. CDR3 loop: CASSPAGTYTDTQYF. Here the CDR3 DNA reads TGTGCCAGTAGTCCGGCCGGTACCTACACAGATACGCAGTATTTT.

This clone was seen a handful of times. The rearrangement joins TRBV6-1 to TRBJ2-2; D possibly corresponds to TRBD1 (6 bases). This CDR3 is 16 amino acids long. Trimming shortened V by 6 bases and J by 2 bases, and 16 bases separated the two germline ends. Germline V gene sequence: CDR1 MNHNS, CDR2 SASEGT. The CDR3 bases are TGTGCCAGCAGCGACCCAGGACAGACAAACACCGGGGAGCTGTTTTTT. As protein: CASSDPGQTNTGELFF.

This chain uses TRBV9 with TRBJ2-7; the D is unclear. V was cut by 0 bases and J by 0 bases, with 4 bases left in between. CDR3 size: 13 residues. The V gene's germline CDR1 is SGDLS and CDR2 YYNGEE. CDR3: CASSVGVSYEQYF. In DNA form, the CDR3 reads TGTGCCAGCAGCGTAGGAGTCTCCTACGAGCAGTACTTC. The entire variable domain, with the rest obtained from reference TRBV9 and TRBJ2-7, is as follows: DSGVTQTPKHLITATGQRVTLRCSPRSGDLSVYWYQQSLDQGLQFLIQYYNGEERAKGNILERFSAQQFPDLHSELNLSSLELGDSALYFCASSVGVSYEQYFGPGTRLTVT.

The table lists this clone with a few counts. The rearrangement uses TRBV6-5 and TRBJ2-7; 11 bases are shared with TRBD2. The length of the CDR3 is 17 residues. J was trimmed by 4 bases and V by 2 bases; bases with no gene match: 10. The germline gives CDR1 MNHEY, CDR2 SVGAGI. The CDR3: CASSYSGGLAVRYEQYF. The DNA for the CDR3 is TGTGCCAGCAGTTACAGCGGGGGACTAGCGGTCCGGTACGAGCAGTACTTC.

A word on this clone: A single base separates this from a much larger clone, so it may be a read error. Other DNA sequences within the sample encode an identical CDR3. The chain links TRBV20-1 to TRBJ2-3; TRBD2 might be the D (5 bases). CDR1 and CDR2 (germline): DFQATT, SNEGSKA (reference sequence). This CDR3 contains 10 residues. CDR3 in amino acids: CSVFRDTQYF. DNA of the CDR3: TGCAGTGTTTTTCGGGATACGCAATATTTT.

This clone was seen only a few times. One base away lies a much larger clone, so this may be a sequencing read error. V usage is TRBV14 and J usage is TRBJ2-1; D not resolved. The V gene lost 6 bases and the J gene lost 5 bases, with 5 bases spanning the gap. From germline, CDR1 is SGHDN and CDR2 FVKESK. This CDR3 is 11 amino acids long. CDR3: CASRRDNEQFF. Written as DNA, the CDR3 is TGTGCCAGCAGACGGGACAATGAGCAGTTCTTC.

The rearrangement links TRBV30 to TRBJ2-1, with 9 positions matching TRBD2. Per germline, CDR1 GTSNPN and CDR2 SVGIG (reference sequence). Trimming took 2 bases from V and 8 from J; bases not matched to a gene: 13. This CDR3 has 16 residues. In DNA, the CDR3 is TGTGCCTGGAGTCCCTCTCCGGGACTAGCACACGATGAGCAGTTCTTC. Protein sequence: CAWSPSPGLAHDEQFF. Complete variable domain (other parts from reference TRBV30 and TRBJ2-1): SQTIHQWPATLVQPVGSPLSLECTVEGTSNPNLYWYRQAAGRGLQLLFYSVGIGQISSEVPQNLSASRPQDRQFILSSKKLLLSDSGFYLCAWSPSPGLAHDEQFFGPGTRLTVL.